This T cell receptor beta chain was sequenced for a study of cytomegalovirus exposure and HLA in healthy donors. General study points: Most TCR sequences showed up rarely, but some public TCRs showed up in many donors.

With 60 Vbeta and 13 Jbeta primers, the PCR was carried out. The protocol was immunoSEQ multiplex PCR, while the TCRdb copy is restricted to in-frame clones and leaves out a portion. The data hold over 70,000 clones, with approximately 74% observed a single time. This clone has just a few counts. The antigen is unknown. Germline values: CDR1 SNHLY, CDR2 FYNNEI. Trimming cost V 10 bases and J 2 bases; bases outside gene matches: 8. CDR3 size: 13 residues. This clonotype originated in a man aged 25 to 45 in good health and CMV-seropositive. The sequencing input was PBMCs. The rearrangement uses TRBV2 and TRBJ2-7; 7 positions match TRBD1. The CDR3 region is CATDRVQTYEQYF. CDR3 nucleotide sequence: TGTGCCACAGACAGGGTGCAGACCTACGAGCAGTACTTC.